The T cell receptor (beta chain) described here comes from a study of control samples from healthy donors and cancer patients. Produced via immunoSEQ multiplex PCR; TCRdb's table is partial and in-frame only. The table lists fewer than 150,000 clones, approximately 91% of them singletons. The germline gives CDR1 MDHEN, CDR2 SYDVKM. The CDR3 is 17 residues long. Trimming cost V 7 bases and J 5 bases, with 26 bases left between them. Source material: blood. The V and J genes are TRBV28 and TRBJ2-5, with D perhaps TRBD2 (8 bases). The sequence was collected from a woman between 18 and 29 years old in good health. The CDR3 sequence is CASTPREGTEGSETQYF. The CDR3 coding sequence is TGTGCCAGCACCCCACGGGAGGGGACAGAAGGCTCGGAGACCCAGTACTTC.